Below, one T cell receptor (beta chain) is given with its context. This sample was taken from a study of glioma-infiltrating T cells after dendritic cell vaccination. This table comes from immunoSEQ multiplex PCR, and its TCRdb copy is limited to in-frame clones, with some not included. The sample contains just over 95,000 clones, roughly three quarters of which appear only once. CDR3 length: 15 residues. Germline CDR1 reads SQVTM; CDR2 reads ANQGSEA. Trimming shortened V by 4 bases and J by 0 bases, and 15 bases separated the two germline ends. Sequences were derived from blood, sampled before dendritic cell vaccination. The chain employs TRBV29-1 and TRBJ1-2; a weak D match, TRBD1 (5 bases). This clonotype was obtained from a human donor with glioblastoma. CDR3 residues: CSVGPGMTANYGYTF. CDR3 nucleotides: TGCAGCGTTGGGCCGGGTATGACAGCTAACTATGGCTACACCTTC.